The next 27 T cell receptor beta chains were all read from a single sample in a study of shared clonotypes between healthy human individuals. Libraries were prepared by immunoSEQ multiplex PCR; TCRdb keeps only in-frame clonotypes and omits some of them. The sample lists over a million clones; 75% to 85% were seen once. Sequenced sample: memory CD4+ T cells from PBMCs. As for subset: CD45RA-negative fraction. These receptors were collected from a man aged 18 to 35 in good health. Some clones in this sample may be carry-over from other donors' samples.

This sequence joins TRBV19 and TRBJ1-2; D is possibly TRBD1 (5 bases). The germline V gene has CDR1 LNHDA and CDR2 SQIVND (reference sequence). The CDR3 runs to 13 residues. Trimming left V 0 bases short and J 7 bases short, with 9 bases between. CDR3 amino acids: CASSIDGALGYTF. The CDR3 DNA sequence: TGTGCCAGTAGTATAGATGGGGCCCTTGGCTACACCTTC.

The CDR3 protein is CAISLSINEQFF. In DNA form, the CDR3 reads TGTGCCATCAGTCTTAGCATAAATGAGCAGTTCTTC. The V and J genes are TRBV10-3 and TRBJ2-1; D is unresolved. With 5 bases removed from V and 7 bases from J, the gap between germline ends came to 9 bases. This CDR3 is built from 12 residues. In germline, CDR1 is ENHRY, CDR2 SYGVKD.

The J gene is TRBJ2-2, the V gene TRBV18; 9 bases are a match to TRBD1. V was clipped by 2 bases and J by 1 base; unmatched bases: 8. Germline CDR1 and CDR2: KGHSH and LQKENI. The CDR3 is 18 residues long. CDR3 region: CASSPDGNRGRNTGELFF. Here the CDR3 DNA reads TGTGCCAGCTCACCAGACGGGAACAGGGGGCGGAACACCGGGGAGCTGTTTTTT.

The chain couples TRBV5-4 to TRBJ2-3; 8 bases align to TRBD2. This CDR3 is built from 17 residues. V shed 4 bases and J 0 bases; nucleotides not matched to a gene: 10. Germline CDR1 SGHNT, CDR2 YYREEE (reference sequence). CDR3 nucleotide sequence: TGTGCCAGCAGCAAAACAACGACGGGGGGGAGCACAGATACGCAGTATTTT. The encoded protein is CASSKTTTGGSTDTQYF.

The gene calls are TRBV7-9 and TRBJ1-2, with D uncertain. With 1 base removed from V and 7 bases from J, the gap between germline ends came to 10 bases. The V gene's germline CDR1 is SEHNR and CDR2 FQNEAQ (reference sequence). The CDR3 loop spans 13 amino acids. CDR3 amino acids: CASSLGVGLGYTF. The DNA of the CDR3 is TGTGCCAGCAGCTTAGGCGTGGGTCTTGGCTACACCTTC.

This chain joins TRBV5-1 and TRBJ1-5, with 7 bases fitting TRBD1. Germline CDR1 reads SGHRS; CDR2 reads YFSETQ. The V and J ends lost 4 bases and 6 bases, in that order; junction bases with no gene match: 4. CDR3 length: 13 residues. The CDR3 region is CASSVYRGQPQHF. CDR3 coding DNA: TGCGCCAGCAGCGTGTACAGGGGTCAGCCCCAGCATTTT.

V gene TRBV9 combines with J gene TRBJ2-2, with a weak D call TRBD1 (5 bases). In germline, CDR1 is SGDLS, CDR2 YYNGEE. The CDR3 is 16 amino acids. Trimming removed 4 bases from V and 0 bases from J, with 13 bases in between. The CDR3 protein is CASSLRTLANTGELFF. CDR3 bases: TGTGCCAGCAGCCTAAGGACACTCGCGAACACCGGGGAGCTGTTTTTT.

The chain joins TRBV7-9 to TRBJ2-5, with TRBD2 matching over 9 bases. In germline, CDR1 is SEHNR, CDR2 FQNEAQ (reference sequence). The CDR3 has 16 amino acids. V lost 5 bases and J lost 4; bases outside the gene matches: 11. In nucleotides, the CDR3 is TGTGCCAGCAGCCCCAGACTAGCGGAGGTAGGAGAGACCCAGTACTTC. This sequence encodes CASSPRLAEVGETQYF.

The rearrangement uses TRBV12-2 and TRBJ2-1; the table calls TRBD2, which could not be checked here. TRBV12-2 is a documented pseudogene. This CDR3 comprises 15 residues. The CDR3 spells CASPPSGPYSDEQFF. The CDR3 nucleotides are TGTGCAAGTCCCCCGAGCGGGCCCTACAGCGATGAGCAGTTCTTC.

This clone has just a few counts. The chain uses TRBV11-3 and TRBJ2-1; 11 nucleotides match TRBD2. This CDR3 has 15 residues. The ends lost 4 bases at V and 7 bases at J; junction bases unmatched: 6. Germline V gene sequence: CDR1 SGHNT, CDR2 YENEEA. CDR3 region: CASSYRTSGPNEQFF. CDR3 nucleotides: TGTGCCAGCAGCTACAGGACTAGCGGGCCTAATGAGCAGTTCTTC.

This sequence joins TRBV4-2 and TRBJ1-2, with D possibly matching TRBD1 (6 bases). Germline values: CDR1 LGHNA, CDR2 YNFKEQ. The V end was cut by 1 base, the J end by 5 bases, with 11 bases between. There are 14 residues in the CDR3. The chain's CDR3 is CASSQVQGEYGYTF. For the CDR3, the DNA is TGTGCCAGCAGCCAAGTACAGGGAGAGTATGGCTACACCTTC.

This chain uses TRBV4-1 with TRBJ2-3; D perhaps matches TRBD2 (6 bases). The CDR3 contains 14 residues. V was shortened by 0 bases and J by 3 bases, with 7 bases between the two germline ends. In germline, CDR1 is MGHRA, CDR2 YSYEKL. CDR3 in amino acids: CASSQDGRTDTQYF. The CDR3 DNA is TGCGCCAGCAGCCAAGATGGGAGGACAGATACGCAGTATTTT.

This clone came up a few times. CDR3 amino acids: CASSVGGANEKLFF. DNA of the CDR3: TGTGCCAGCAGTGTCGGGGGGGCTAATGAAAAACTGTTTTTT. The genes are TRBV27 and TRBJ1-4; D is perhaps TRBD1 (5 bases). The CDR3 totals 14 residues. V shed 5 bases and J shed 3 bases, with 10 bases lying between them. Per germline, CDR1 MNHEY and CDR2 SMNVEV (reference sequence).

CDR3 coding DNA: TGCGCCAGCAGCTTGACTAGCGGATTCACCGGGGAGCTGTTTTTT. Its protein is CASSLTSGFTGELFF. The chain links TRBV5-1 to TRBJ2-2; 8 bases agree with TRBD2. Germline V lookup: CDR1 SGHRS, CDR2 YFSETQ. There are 15 residues in the CDR3. The junction had 3 bases not matched to a gene; V was cut back by 1 base and J by 4 bases.

The gene calls are TRBV18 and TRBJ2-7; 7 bases map to TRBD1. CDR1 is KGHSH, CDR2 LQKENI, per germline. Germline trimming cut 3 bases from V and 3 bases from J; bases unmatched to any gene: 8. The CDR3 length is 15 residues. The CDR3 region has the DNA TGTGCCAGCTCACCGCCGGGACAGTCCGGCTACGAGCAGTACTTC. Translation gives CASSPPGQSGYEQYF.

The V and J genes are TRBV7-8 and TRBJ2-5; weak D call: TRBD1 (6 bases). Trimming took off 2 bases at V and 11 bases at J, with 12 bases between the two ends. The CDR3 length is 12 residues. Per the germline V gene, CDR1 is SGHVS and CDR2 is FQNEAQ. CDR3 amino acids: CASSLRGTGQYF. CDR3 in DNA: TGTGCCAGCAGCTTAAGGGGAACAGGGCAGTACTTC. Full variable domain (rest looked up from reference TRBV7-8 and TRBJ2-5): GAGVSQSPRYKVAKRGQDVALRCDPISGHVSLFWYQQALGQGPEFLTYFQNEAQLDKSGLPSDRFFAERPEGSVSTLKIQRTQQEDSAVYLCASSLRGTGQYFGPGTRLLVL.

This clone came up many times. The rearrangement joins TRBV6-6 to TRBJ1-3; the D is unclear. CDR3 length: 15 residues. Germline V gene lookup returns CDR1 MNHNY and CDR2 SVGAGI (reference sequence). Between the trimmed V and J ends, which lost 9 bases and 0 bases, there was a span of 15 bases. For the CDR3, the DNA is TGTGCCAGTTCTCACCGGGCTAGCTCTGGAAACACCATATATTTT. Translated, it gives CASSHRASSGNTIYF.

V is TRBV28 and J is TRBJ2-5; either TRBD1 or TRBD2 may supply D (5 bases each). V was pared by 3 bases and J by 5 bases, with 10 bases between. Germline CDR1 reads MDHEN; CDR2 reads SYDVKM. The length of the CDR3 is 13 residues. The CDR3 here is CASSFGTRETQYF. CDR3 DNA sequence: TGTGCCAGCAGTTTTGGGACGCGGGAGACCCAGTACTTC. Looking up the rest from reference TRBV28 and TRBJ2-5 gives the full variable domain: DVKVTQSSRYLVKRTGEKVFLECVQDMDHENMFWYRQDPGLGLRLIYFSYDVKMKEKGDIPEGYSVSREKKERFSLILESASTNQTSMYLCASSFGTRETQYFGPGTRLLVL.

The chain employs TRBV29-1 and TRBJ1-1; no firm D call. This CDR3 comprises 14 residues. Per germline, CDR1 SQVTM and CDR2 ANQGSEA. Trimming cost V 4 bases and J 0 bases, with 12 bases left between them. The CDR3 reads CSVARTSVNTEAFF. CDR3 sequence (DNA): TGCAGCGTTGCTCGTACGAGCGTGAACACTGAAGCTTTCTTT.

The chain links TRBV30 to TRBJ2-5, with TRBD2 matching 7 bases. The CDR3 sequence is 15 residues long. Germline V lookup: CDR1 GTSNPN, CDR2 SVGIG (reference sequence). Trimming cost V 0 bases and J 5 bases; bases outside gene matches: 9. Written as DNA, the CDR3 is TGTGCCTGGAGTGTAGGGGACTACCCTTGGGAGACCCAGTACTTC. Its protein product is CAWSVGDYPWETQYF.

The V gene is TRBV2, the J gene TRBJ1-5; D unresolved. This CDR3 is built from 15 residues. Trimming left V 7 bases short and J 3 bases short, with 16 bases between. Germline V gives CDR1 SNHLY, CDR2 FYNNEI. The CDR3, as DNA: TGTGCCAGCACCCGGGAGACTTTAAACAATCAGCCCCAGCATTTT. Protein product: CASTRETLNNQPQHF.

The chain employs TRBV29-1 and TRBJ2-5; no clear D. This CDR3 contains 13 residues. V shed 2 bases and J shed 1 base, with 8 bases lying between them. Germline CDR1 reads SQVTM; CDR2 reads ANQGSEA. CDR3 coding DNA: TGCAGCGTTGAACTGGCGGCCCAAGAGACCCAGTACTTC. Protein sequence: CSVELAAQETQYF. Full variable domain (rest looked up from reference TRBV29-1 and TRBJ2-5): SAVISQKPSRDICQRGTSLTIQCQVDSQVTMMFWYRQQPGQSLTLIATANQGSEATYESGFVIDKFPISRPNLTFSTLTVSNMSPEDSSIYLCSVELAAQETQYFGPGTRLLVL.

To note about this clone: Additional DNA sequences in this sample encode the identical CDR3. The chain uses TRBV18 and TRBJ2-7; no clear D gene. The CDR3 has 13 amino acids. In germline, CDR1 is KGHSH, CDR2 LQKENI. The V end lost 2 bases, the J end lost 3 bases, and 8 bases lay between the germline ends. CDR3 sequence (DNA): TGTGCCAGCTCACCAGCTAGAAGCTACGAGCAGTACTTC. It yields the protein CASSPARSYEQYF. The full variable domain, its missing parts supplied by reference TRBV18 and TRBJ2-7, is NAGVMQNPRHLVRRRGQEARLRCSPMKGHSHVYWYRQLPEEGLKFMVYLQKENIIDESGMPKERFSAEFPKEGPSILRIQQVVRGDSAAYFCASSPARSYEQYFGPGTRLTVT.

The chain uses TRBV5-1 and TRBJ2-1, with a tentative D call TRBD2 (5 bases). The CDR3 consists of 13 residues. Germline-derived CDR1 and CDR2 are SGHRS and YFSETQ. Trimming removed 1 base from V and 9 bases from J, with 11 bases in between. The DNA for the CDR3 is TGCGCCAGCAGCTTGACTAGTGGTACTGAGCAGTTCTTC. It encodes CASSLTSGTEQFF.

In this sample, this clone turned up once. This chain uses TRBV28 with TRBJ1-6, with 7 nucleotides matching TRBD1. Germline CDR1 is MDHEN and CDR2 is SYDVKM. This CDR3 has 15 amino acids. V was clipped by 4 bases and J by 10 bases; unmatched bases: 10. CDR3 sequence reads: CASSWRTGQGSPLHF. The CDR3, as DNA: TGTGCCAGCAGTTGGAGGACAGGTCAGGGCTCACCCCTCCACTTT. The full variable domain, rest sourced from reference TRBV28 and TRBJ1-6, is DVKVTQSSRYLVKRTGEKVFLECVQDMDHENMFWYRQDPGLGLRLIYFSYDVKMKEKGDIPEGYSVSREKKERFSLILESASTNQTSMYLCASSWRTGQGSPLHFGNGTRLTVT.

The chain employs TRBV5-4 and TRBJ2-6; 9 nucleotides agree with TRBD2. The CDR3 consists of 18 residues. The ends lost 1 base at V and 4 bases at J; junction bases unmatched: 9. Germline assignment: CDR1 SGHNT and CDR2 YYREEE (reference sequence). The CDR3 coding sequence is TGTGCCAGCAGCTTGTTTGGCGGGAGGGGGCTCGGGGCCAACGTCCTGACTTTC. It is translated as CASSLFGGRGLGANVLTF.

The chain links TRBV5-4 to TRBJ2-7; TRBD2 is a possible D gene (6 bases). CDR1 SGHNT and CDR2 YYREEE come from the germline V gene (reference sequence). This CDR3 has 15 amino acids. The V end was cut by 3 bases, the J end by 5 bases, with 18 bases between. In nucleotides, the CDR3 is TGTGCCAGCAGCTGGGACTCCCAGGGTGCCAACGAGCAGTACTTC. It yields the protein CASSWDSQGANEQYF.